This entry lists 2 T cell receptor beta chains sequenced from one sample in a study of T-cell reconstitution after alpha-beta-depleted transplantation in children. The authors prepared the TCRbeta library with unique molecular identifiers. Each CDR3 protein gets one entry after TCRdb re-called the PCR reads with MiXCR. Among 250,000 or so distinct CDR3 sequences listed, more than 20% were seen once. The source was PBMCs, mostly from graft donor cells, collected 360 days after TCRalphabeta/CD19-depleted stem cell transplant. All receptors come from a female patient younger than 10 who had a stem cell transplant for congenital amegakaryocytic thrombocytopenia, so the T cells may come from the graft donor.

The rearrangement joins TRBV27 to TRBJ2-1; 11 positions agree with TRBD2. The CDR3 has 15 residues. The germline V gene has CDR1 MNHEY and CDR2 SMNVEV (reference sequence). J gave up 4 bases and V 10 bases, and 9 bases lay outside the gene matches. CDR3 nucleotide sequence: TGTGCCACTGTAGCCGGGACTAGCGGATACAATGAGCAGTTCTTC. Residues: CATVAGTSGYNEQFF.

The chain couples TRBV20-1 to TRBJ2-5, with a possible D match to TRBD2 (6 bases). The CDR3 sequence is 12 residues long. Germline lookup yields CDR1 DFQATT and CDR2 SNEGSKA (reference sequence). Trimming left V 3 bases short and J 6 bases short, with 11 bases between. For the CDR3, the DNA is TGCAGTGCTAGCGGGAGTGGGAAGACCCAGTACTTC. Protein sequence: CSASGSGKTQYF.